This record looks at one T cell receptor beta chain sequence and its context. Antigen specificity is unknown. This record belongs to a study of shared clonotypes between healthy human individuals. Points from the study as a whole: Of the naive CD4 clonotypes, around 5% were shared across a handful of donors.

A roughly 200 ng quantity of DNA, around 30,000 T cell genomes, went into the sorted-subset replicate PCRs. Using immunoSEQ multiplex PCR, the repertoire was profiled, and TCRdb retains in-frame clones only, with some absent. The table has 740,000 or so clones, more than 70% seen once. Per germline, CDR1 KGHSH and CDR2 LQKENI. This CDR3 contains 13 residues. The V end lost 4 bases, the J end lost 8 bases, and 14 bases lay between the germline ends. Splitting the CD4+ cells yielded a CD45RA+ naive subset and a CD45RA-negative memory subset. The chain carries TRBV18 and TRBJ1-2; tentative D call: TRBD1 (6 bases). Sequencing was performed on memory CD4+ T cells sorted from blood. Subset in this sample: CD45RA-negative fraction. This sequence was found in a woman in her twenties or thirties in good health. The CDR3 loop reads CASSLRQDRGYTF. The CDR3 coding sequence is TGTGCCAGCTCACTAAGACAGGATAGAGGCTACACCTTC.